The rows below give T cell receptor beta chains drawn from one sample of a study of blood T cell repertoires in COVID-19. The table came from immunoSEQ multiplex PCR; TCRdb's copy has only in-frame clones and leaves some out. This sample has about 250,000 clones; roughly 80% occur once, and the top ten carry 6% to 9.5%. Sample: peripheral blood. The receptors originated from an elderly woman with acute or convalescent COVID-19. The CDR3 runs from the conserved cysteine through the conserved F or W. A D gene is named only where the DNA matches it firmly. Size tells how often a clone was seen (once, few, many) or the class of an expanded clone, and some rows leave it out.

v_gene,j_gene,abundance,d_gene,CDR3nt,CDR3aa
TRBV11-3,TRBJ2-2,NA,NA,TGTGCCAGCAGGGGGACTCTCACCGGGGAGCTGTTTTTT,CASRGTLTGELFF
TRBV9,TRBJ2-3,NA,NA,TGTGCCAGCAGCCCCCCCGGGAGCCCAGATACGCAGTATTTT,CASSPPGSPDTQYF
TRBV10-3,TRBJ2-1,NA,TRBD1,TGTGCCATCAGCCCCGGGGACAGGGACTACAATGAGCAGTTCTTC,CAISPGDRDYNEQFF
TRBV19,TRBJ1-6,NA,TRBD1,TGTGCCAGTAGTTCCCAAGGACAGGCTAATTCACCCCTCCACTTT,CASSSQGQANSPLHF
TRBV30,TRBJ1-5,once,TRBD1,TGTGCCTGGATCCGGGACAGGGGCCCTTATAGCAATCAGCCCCAGCATTTT,CAWIRDRGPYSNQPQHF
TRBV28,TRBJ1-5,NA,TRBD1,TGTGCCAGTCTCGACAGGGGTAATGGCAATCAGCCCCAGCATTTT,CASLDRGNGNQPQHF
TRBV6-8,TRBJ1-2,once,NA,TGTGCCAGCAGTGGGCGGGTAGAGGATGGCTACACCTTC,CASSGRVEDGYTF
TRBV4-2,TRBJ2-7,NA,NA,TGTGCCAGCAGCCACGCGGGGAACTCCTACGAGCAGTACTTC,CASSHAGNSYEQYF
TRBV28,TRBJ1-6,NA,NA,TGTGCCAGCAGGTCAGGTGGTTCACCCCTCCACTTT,CASRSGGSPLHF
TRBV19,TRBJ1-1,few,NA,TGTGCCAGTAGTATCGGGAACACTGAAGCTTTCTTT,CASSIGNTEAFF
TRBV6-6,TRBJ2-7,NA,TRBD1,TGTGCCAGCAACTCACAGGGGGGCGGCGAGCAGTACTTC,CASNSQGGGEQYF
TRBV14,TRBJ2-4,few,TRBD1,TGTGCCAGCAGCCAAGGTCTTAGGACAGGGGACAACATTCAGTACTTC,CASSQGLRTGDNIQYF
TRBV6-5,TRBJ1-1,NA,NA,TGTGCCAGCAGTTACGGGCAGGCCATGAACACTGAAGCTTTCTTT,CASSYGQAMNTEAFF
TRBV10-3,TRBJ2-1,NA,TRBD2,TGTGCCATCAGTGAGTCTGGGGCCACCGGGACTAGCGGGACGCTCTGGGCCTACAATGAGCAGTTCTTC,CAISESGATGTSGTLWAYNEQFF
TRBV13,TRBJ2-7,medium-sized,NA,TGTGCCAGCAGAATTAGGGGTTTCTCAACCTACGAGCAGTACTTC,CASRIRGFSTYEQYF
TRBV5-4,TRBJ2-1,NA,TRBD1,TGTGCCAGCAGCTTACAGACCCTCGACAGGGGGGCCTACAATGAGCAGTTCTTC,CASSLQTLDRGAYNEQFF
TRBV7-9,TRBJ2-5,NA,TRBD1,TGTGCCAGCAGCTACAGGGGACAGGGGGCATATGAGACCCAGTACTTC,CASSYRGQGAYETQYF
TRBV10-3,TRBJ1-2,NA,TRBD1,TGTGCCATCAGTGGGGACAGGGGGCTCGATGGCTACACCTTC,CAISGDRGLDGYTF
TRBV15,TRBJ1-6,NA,NA,TGTGCCACCACTCAGGGGTCCTGGGATTCACCCCTCCACTTT,CATTQGSWDSPLHF
TRBV28,TRBJ2-5,NA,TRBD2,TGTGCCAGCAGTTCTTCAGGGCGGGGGGTAGGAGAGACCCAGTACTTC,CASSSSGRGVGETQYF
TRBV18,TRBJ1-3,NA,NA,TGTGCCAGCTCACACGAAACGCCGGGAGACTCTGGAAACACCATATATTTT,CASSHETPGDSGNTIYF
TRBV11-2,TRBJ2-2,many,TRBD2,TGTGCCAGCAGCTTAGACTTAGCGGGGGGAAACACCGGGGAGCTGTTTTTT,CASSLDLAGGNTGELFF
TRBV19,TRBJ2-2,NA,TRBD1,TGTGCCAGTAGTATAGATTGGACAGGTAACACCGGGGAGCTGTTTTTT,CASSIDWTGNTGELFF
TRBV14,TRBJ1-6,few,TRBD1,TGTGCCAGCAGCCAAGATCTTCTGGGACAGGACGCGGTATCCCTCCACTTT,CASSQDLLGQDAVSLHF
TRBV7-3,TRBJ2-1,many,TRBD2,TGTGCCAGCAGCCCAACGGGACTAGCGGGTGGTGAGCAGTTCTTC,CASSPTGLAGGEQFF
TRBV7-2,TRBJ1-5,NA,NA,TGTGCCAGCAGCCCCGGGGGGCTCAATCAGCCCCAGCATTTT,CASSPGGLNQPQHF
TRBV29-1,TRBJ1-1,NA,NA,TGCAGCGTTGGGGGGGTGACAGAAGCTTTCTTT,CSVGGVTEAFF
TRBV7-2,TRBJ2-1,NA,NA,TGTGCCAGCAGCCCCACGCCTAGCGTCTTTAATGAGCAGTTCTTC,CASSPTPSVFNEQFF
TRBV12-5,TRBJ2-7,NA,TRBD1,TGTGCTAGTGGTACCGGGACAGGGGGCGTCGAGCAGTACTTC,CASGTGTGGVEQYF
TRBV7-8,TRBJ1-1,NA,TRBD1,TGTGCCAGCAGCTGGACAGGGCAAACGAACACTGAAGCTTTCTTT,CASSWTGQTNTEAFF
TRBV5-1,TRBJ2-5,NA,TRBD1,TGCGCCAGCAGCGACGGACAGGGGGGGTTCGGGACCCAGTACTTC,CASSDGQGGFGTQYF
TRBV7-7,TRBJ1-4,NA,TRBD1,TGTGCCAGCAGCCCGGGCCCGACAGGGGGGCTTGAAAAACTGTTTTTT,CASSPGPTGGLEKLFF
TRBV7-3,TRBJ2-5,NA,TRBD2,TGTGCCAGCAGCCCCCTGGGGGGGTTTGGGGAGACCCAGTACTTC,CASSPLGGFGETQYF
TRBV3-1/TRBV3-2,TRBJ2-3,once,NA,TGTGCCAGCAGCCAAGGAGGGTGGTCAGATACGCAGTATTTT,CASSQGGWSDTQYF
TRBV12-5,TRBJ2-2,NA,NA,TGTGCTAGTGGGAGAAACGCGAACACCGGGGAGCTGTTTTTT,CASGRNANTGELFF
TRBV18,TRBJ1-4,NA,TRBD1,TGTGCCAGCTCAGGGGGACAGGGCACGGCTAATGAAAAACTGTTTTTT,CASSGGQGTANEKLFF